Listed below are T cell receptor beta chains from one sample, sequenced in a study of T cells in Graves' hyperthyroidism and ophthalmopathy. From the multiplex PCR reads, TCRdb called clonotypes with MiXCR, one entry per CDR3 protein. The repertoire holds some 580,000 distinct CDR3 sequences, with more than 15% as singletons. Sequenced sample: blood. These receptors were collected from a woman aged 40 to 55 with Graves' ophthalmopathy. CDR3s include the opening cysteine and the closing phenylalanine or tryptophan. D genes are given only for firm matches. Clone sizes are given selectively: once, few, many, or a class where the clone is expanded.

cdr3_aa: CASSIWSSGGRFYEQYF
cdr3_nt: TGTGCCAGTAGTATTTGGTCTAGCGGAGGACGATTCTACGAGCAGTACTTC
j_call: TRBJ2-7
clone_size: -
v_call: TRBV19
d_call: TRBD2

cdr3_aa: CAIGTSGSGGELFF
cdr3_nt: TGTGCCATCGGTACTAGCGGGAGCGGCGGGGAGCTGTTTTTT
j_call: TRBJ2-2
clone_size: -
v_call: TRBV10-3
d_call: TRBD2

cdr3_aa: CSVGRQGRGTQYF
cdr3_nt: TGCAGCGTTGGCAGACAGGGACGGGGGACCCAGTACTTC
j_call: TRBJ2-5
clone_size: many
v_call: TRBV29-1
d_call: TRBD1

cdr3_aa: CASSTGQSNTEAFF
cdr3_nt: TGCGCCAGCAGCACGGGACAGTCTAACACTGAAGCTTTCTTT
j_call: TRBJ1-1
clone_size: many
v_call: TRBV5-1
d_call: TRBD1

cdr3_aa: CASSAGGEAFF
cdr3_nt: TGTGCCAGCAGCGCAGGGGGTGAAGCTTTCTTT
j_call: TRBJ1-1
clone_size: few
v_call: TRBV9
d_call: TRBD1

cdr3_aa: CASSQHDSPGPYNEQFF
cdr3_nt: TGCGCCAGCAGCCAACACGACAGTCCTGGGCCCTACAATGAGCAGTTCTTC
j_call: TRBJ2-1
clone_size: many
v_call: TRBV4-1
d_call: -

cdr3_aa: CAFSGTRGADTQYF
cdr3_nt: TGTGCCTTCAGCGGGACCCGGGGCGCAGATACGCAGTATTTT
j_call: TRBJ2-3
clone_size: -
v_call: TRBV30
d_call: TRBD2

cdr3_aa: CSAIPSGRDYNEQFF
cdr3_nt: TGCAGTGCTATCCCTAGCGGGAGGGATTACAATGAGCAGTTCTTC
j_call: TRBJ2-1
clone_size: -
v_call: TRBV20-1
d_call: TRBD2

cdr3_aa: CSVRTGAEAFF
cdr3_nt: TGCAGCGTTAGGACGGGCGCTGAAGCTTTCTTT
j_call: TRBJ1-1
clone_size: few
v_call: TRBV29-1
d_call: -

cdr3_aa: CATSIRTGGYETQYF
cdr3_nt: TGTGCCACCAGCATTCGGACAGGGGGCTATGAGACCCAGTACTTC
j_call: TRBJ2-5
clone_size: -
v_call: TRBV15
d_call: TRBD1

cdr3_aa: CASSLVGDSLGNTEAFF
cdr3_nt: TGTGCCAGCAGCTTAGTGGGTGATTCCCTTGGGAACACTGAAGCTTTCTTT
j_call: TRBJ1-1
clone_size: -
v_call: TRBV7-9
d_call: -

cdr3_aa: CASSPFGTGVPRDSPLHF
cdr3_nt: TGTGCCAGCTCACCTTTCGGGACAGGGGTCCCTCGGGATTCACCCCTCCACTTT
j_call: TRBJ1-6
clone_size: -
v_call: TRBV18
d_call: TRBD1

cdr3_aa: CASSQSGGDTGELFF
cdr3_nt: TGTGCCAGCAGCCAAAGCGGAGGAGACACCGGGGAGCTGTTTTTT
j_call: TRBJ2-2
clone_size: few
v_call: TRBV3-1
d_call: -

cdr3_aa: CASSPAPNTIYF
cdr3_nt: TGTGCCAGCTCCCCCGCTCCCAACACCATATATTTT
j_call: TRBJ1-3
clone_size: many
v_call: TRBV18
d_call: -

cdr3_aa: CASSEAEPSYNEQFF
cdr3_nt: TGTGCCAGCAGTGAAGCGGAACCCTCCTACAATGAGCAGTTCTTC
j_call: TRBJ2-1
clone_size: many
v_call: TRBV2
d_call: -

cdr3_aa: CASSHKGRQETQYF
cdr3_nt: TGTGCCAGCAGTCACAAGGGCCGCCAAGAGACCCAGTACTTC
j_call: TRBJ2-5
clone_size: few
v_call: TRBV7-2
d_call: -

cdr3_aa: CSAGGQGRTNTEAFF
cdr3_nt: TGCAGTGCTGGAGGACAGGGCCGAACGAACACTGAAGCTTTCTTT
j_call: TRBJ1-1
clone_size: -
v_call: TRBV20-1
d_call: TRBD1

cdr3_aa: CASSLERQGVVLQYF
cdr3_nt: TGTGCCAGCAGTTTAGAGAGACAGGGAGTGGTTTTGCAGTACTTC
j_call: TRBJ2-7
clone_size: many
v_call: TRBV28
d_call: TRBD1

cdr3_aa: CASSLLQGYTEAFF
cdr3_nt: TGTGCCAGCAGCTTACTCCAGGGGTACACTGAAGCTTTCTTT
j_call: TRBJ1-1
clone_size: few
v_call: TRBV7-9
d_call: -

cdr3_aa: CASSEARTGYGYTF
cdr3_nt: TGTGCCAGCAGTGAAGCCCGGACAGGCTATGGCTACACCTTC
j_call: TRBJ1-2
clone_size: many
v_call: TRBV2
d_call: TRBD1

cdr3_aa: CASSSGSHSGRFDEQFF
cdr3_nt: TGTGCCAGCAGCAGCGGATCCCATAGCGGGAGGTTTGATGAGCAGTTCTTC
j_call: TRBJ2-1
clone_size: many
v_call: TRBV7-3
d_call: TRBD2

cdr3_aa: CSAYDEKLFF
cdr3_nt: TGCAGTGCTTACGATGAAAAACTGTTTTTT
j_call: TRBJ1-4
clone_size: once
v_call: TRBV20-1
d_call: -

cdr3_aa: CASSALLGGPSGANVLTF
cdr3_nt: TGTGCCAGCAGTGCACTCCTCGGCGGGCCCTCTGGGGCCAACGTCCTGACTTTC
j_call: TRBJ2-6
clone_size: -
v_call: TRBV28
d_call: -

cdr3_aa: CSARDIEAGVKDTQYF
cdr3_nt: TGCAGTGCTAGAGATATAGAAGCGGGGGTAAAAGATACGCAGTATTTT
j_call: TRBJ2-3
clone_size: -
v_call: TRBV20-1
d_call: TRBD2

cdr3_aa: CSARKTGNYGYTF
cdr3_nt: TGCAGTGCTAGGAAAACAGGGAACTATGGCTACACCTTC
j_call: TRBJ1-2
clone_size: -
v_call: TRBV20-1
d_call: -